These T cell receptor beta chains were read from a single sample in a study of control samples from healthy donors and cancer patients. Generated by immunoSEQ multiplex PCR, the TCRdb table keeps only in-frame clones and is missing some. Of about 150,000 clones in the sample, over 90% were seen once. What was sequenced was blood. These receptors were taken from a man between 50 and 59 years old in good health. Each CDR3 is given with its conserved first and last residue. The D gene is left open where the match is weak. For some rows the clone size is stated as once, few or many, or as a class when expanded; others skip it.

NA,NA,TRBJ1-6,TRBV6-6,TGTGCCAGCAGTTATAAGGGGTCACCCCTCCACTTT,CASSYKGSPLHF
NA,NA,TRBJ1-2,TRBV29-1,TGCAGCGTTGACTTCGCCCAGGTGGACTACACCTTC,CSVDFAQVDYTF
NA,NA,TRBJ1-1,TRBV12-3/TRBV12-4,TGTGCCAGCAGTTTCCCAAACACTGAAGCTTTCTTT,CASSFPNTEAFF
NA,TRBD1,TRBJ2-7,TRBV6-1,TGTGCCAGCAGTGAAGGCGACAGGGGATACTACGAGCAGTACTTC,CASSEGDRGYYEQYF
once,TRBD2,TRBJ2-1,TRBV29-1,TGCAGCGCCACAGGACTAGGACCTGGCAATGAGCAGTTCTTC,CSATGLGPGNEQFF
NA,NA,TRBJ2-3,TRBV11-2,TGTGCCAGCAGAGCTACCACAGATACGCAGTATTTT,CASRATTDTQYF
NA,TRBD2,TRBJ2-3,TRBV7-2,TGTGCCAGCAGCCTCCACGCGGGAGGGGCCACAGATACGCAGTATTTT,CASSLHAGGATDTQYF
NA,NA,TRBJ1-1,TRBV6-4,TGTGCCAGCAAAAAGGAGATGAACACTGAAGCTTTCTTT,CASKKEMNTEAFF
NA,NA,TRBJ1-3,TRBV21-1,TGTGCCAGCAGCCCCGGCCGGGGGGCCTCGTCTGGAAACACCATATATTTT,CASSPGRGASSGNTIYF
NA,NA,TRBJ1-2,TRBV29-1,TGCAGCGTTGAAGATCGACTCTATGGCTACACCTTC,CSVEDRLYGYTF
NA,NA,TRBJ1-4,TRBV28,TGTGCCAGCAGCTCCGGGTCCGCTAATGAAAAACTGTTTTTT,CASSSGSANEKLFF
NA,NA,TRBJ2-6,TRBV30,TGTGCCTGGAGTGTACACTCTGGGGCCAACGTCCTGACTTTC,CAWSVHSGANVLTF
NA,NA,TRBJ2-2,TRBV9,TGTGCCAGCAGGAAAGGGACACTTAACACCGGGGAGCTGTTTTTT,CASRKGTLNTGELFF
NA,NA,TRBJ2-3,TRBV6-5,TGTGCCAGCAGTACCCTGGGGGATACGCAGTATTTT,CASSTLGDTQYF
NA,TRBD2,TRBJ2-1,TRBV27,TGTGCCAGCAGTTTAGGGACTAGCGGGTACAATGAGCAGTTCTTC,CASSLGTSGYNEQFF
NA,NA,TRBJ2-7,TRBV10-3,TGTGCCATCAGTGGTAGAGGAGGGAGCGTCGAAGAATGGAAGCAGTACTTC,CAISGRGGSVEEWKQYF
NA,TRBD1,TRBJ2-7,TRBV28,TGTGCCAGCAGCCAAGGACAGGGGCGGACCTACGAGCAGTACTTC,CASSQGQGRTYEQYF
once,NA,TRBJ1-1,TRBV12-3/TRBV12-4,TGTGCCAGCAGTTTAGCAGGGGGCACTGAAGCTTTCTTT,CASSLAGGTEAFF
few,NA,TRBJ1-5,TRBV15,TGTGCCACCAGCAGAGATAAGGCCCTGGGTCAGCCCCAGCATTTT,CATSRDKALGQPQHF
once,NA,TRBJ1-1,TRBV19,TGTGCCAGTAGTATCGGGCAGGGAAGTCGGACTGAAGCTTTCTTT,CASSIGQGSRTEAFF
once,NA,TRBJ2-5,TRBV30,TGTGCCTGGAGACAGGAGGCAGAGACCCAGTACTTC,CAWRQEAETQYF
NA,NA,TRBJ1-1,TRBV19,TGTGCCAGTAGTATCCTCCGGGCCGCGGGGGACACTGAAGCTTTCTTT,CASSILRAAGDTEAFF
NA,TRBD1,TRBJ1-1,TRBV7-3,TGTGCCAGCAGCTCCCAACCGGGACAGCGTGAAGCTTTCTTT,CASSSQPGQREAFF
NA,TRBD2,TRBJ2-3,TRBV5-4,TGTGCCAGCAGCTTGGGGGCGGGGGGCACAGATACGCAGTATTTT,CASSLGAGGTDTQYF
NA,TRBD2,TRBJ2-7,TRBV10-2,TGCGCCAGCAGTGTGTCGGGAGGGTGGGGCGAGCAGTACTTC,CASSVSGGWGEQYF
NA,NA,TRBJ2-1,TRBV7-3,TGTGCCAGCAGCTTCGGGGGGCGATCCTACAATGAGCAGTTCTTC,CASSFGGRSYNEQFF
NA,NA,TRBJ2-7,TRBV12-3/TRBV12-4,TGTGCCAGCAAGCCCAACAGGGTCTACGAGCAGTACTTC,CASKPNRVYEQYF
NA,TRBD1,TRBJ2-7,TRBV27,TGTGCCAGCAGTTTGGACAGGTTAAGCTCCTACGAGCAGTACTTC,CASSLDRLSSYEQYF
NA,TRBD1,TRBJ2-7,TRBV18,TGTGCCAGCTCACAACCGGGACAGGGGGACTACGAGCAGTACTTC,CASSQPGQGDYEQYF
NA,TRBD1,TRBJ2-3,TRBV3-1/TRBV3-2,TGTGCCAGCAGCCACCCGGGACAGGGGGCAGATACGCAGTATTTT,CASSHPGQGADTQYF
NA,NA,TRBJ1-2,TRBV7-3,TGTGCCAGCAGCATGGGACCACGGCGGGGCTACACCTTC,CASSMGPRRGYTF
NA,NA,TRBJ1-2,TRBV4-1,TGCGCCAGCAGCCGAAACCCACAGGGAGGGGTAGCTAACTATGGCTACACCTTC,CASSRNPQGGVANYGYTF
NA,NA,TRBJ1-6,TRBV2,TGTGCCAGCAAACCCACGGGACCCGGCAGACCCCTCCACTTT,CASKPTGPGRPLHF
NA,TRBD1,TRBJ2-5,TRBV5-6,TGTGCCAGCAGCCAGGACAGGGGGCAAAGAGAGACCCAGTACTTC,CASSQDRGQRETQYF
NA,NA,TRBJ2-3,TRBV12-3/TRBV12-4,TGTGCCAGCAGTGGGGGTAGCACAGATACGCAGTATTTT,CASSGGSTDTQYF
NA,TRBD1,TRBJ1-5,TRBV30,TGTGCCTGGAGACCCACAGGGGGCGCGTTTAAGCCCCAGCATTTT,CAWRPTGGAFKPQHF
NA,NA,TRBJ1-4,TRBV2,TGTGCCAGCAGTGAAAGTGGGGTTCGTGAAAAACTGTTTTTT,CASSESGVREKLFF
NA,TRBD2,TRBJ2-2,TRBV28,TGTGCCAGCAGTTTACTAGCGGGAGGGGTGAACACCGGGGAGCTGTTTTTT,CASSLLAGGVNTGELFF
NA,TRBD2,TRBJ2-2,TRBV19,TGTGCCAGTAGTAACCCTCAGGGAGGGAAGTTGGAGCTGTTTTTT,CASSNPQGGKLELFF
NA,NA,TRBJ1-1,TRBV5-1,TGCGCCAGCAGCTTAAGGGGAGGGACTGAAGCTTTCTTT,CASSLRGGTEAFF
NA,NA,TRBJ1-3,TRBV5-1,TGCGCCAGCAGCTTGGGACATTACTCTGGAAACACCATATATTTT,CASSLGHYSGNTIYF
NA,NA,TRBJ2-1,TRBV5-1,TGCGCCAGCAGCTTCGGTGGTGGTAGCTCCTACAATGAGCAGTTCTTC,CASSFGGGSSYNEQFF